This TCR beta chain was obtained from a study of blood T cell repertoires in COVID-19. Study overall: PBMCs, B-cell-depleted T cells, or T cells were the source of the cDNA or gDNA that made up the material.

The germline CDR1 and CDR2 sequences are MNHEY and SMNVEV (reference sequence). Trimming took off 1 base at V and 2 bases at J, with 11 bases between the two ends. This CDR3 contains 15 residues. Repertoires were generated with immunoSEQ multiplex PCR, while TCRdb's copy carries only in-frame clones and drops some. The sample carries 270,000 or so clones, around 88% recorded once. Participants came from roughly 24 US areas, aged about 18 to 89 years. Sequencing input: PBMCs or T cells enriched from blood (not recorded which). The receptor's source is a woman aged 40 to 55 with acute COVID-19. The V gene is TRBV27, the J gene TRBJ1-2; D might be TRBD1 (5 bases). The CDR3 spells CASSLLAGTNYGYTF. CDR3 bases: TGTGCCAGCAGTTTATTGGCGGGGACGAACTATGGCTACACCTTC.